This TCR beta chain was identified during a study of PD-1 blockade in classical Hodgkin lymphoma. Using immunoSEQ multiplex PCR, the repertoire was profiled, and TCRdb retains in-frame clones only, with some absent. The sample consists of 20,000 to 30,000 clones, 70% to 80% of them appearing once. Each patient experienced a relapse that followed autologous stem cell transplantation, and brentuximab vedotin exposure varied. The CDR3 loop spans 13 amino acids. Looked up from germline, CDR1 is SGDLS and CDR2 is YYNGEE. Trimming removed 3 bases from V and 3 bases from J, with 10 bases in between. This sequence joins TRBV9 and TRBJ2-7; tentatively, D is TRBD1 or TRBD2 (5 bases each). This clonotype was sampled from a human donor with classical Hodgkin lymphoma. This specimen was peripheral blood mononuclear cells (PBMCs), taken at baseline. CDR3 nucleotide sequence: TGTGCCAGCAGCGCCGAGAGGGGCTACGAGCAGTACTTC. This sequence encodes CASSAERGYEQYF.